This T cell receptor beta chain was recovered during a study of OX40 agonist ivuxolimab in advanced cancers. Notes on the research overall: Ivuxolimab was an agonistic, fully human IgG2 monoclonal antibody directed against OX40 (CD134), a costimulatory receptor. Intravenous ivuxolimab was administered to patients every 2 weeks at six dose levels: 0.01, 0.1, 0.3, 1.5, 3 and 10 mg/kg. Of the approximately 50 patients in dose escalation, about 20 had hepatocellular carcinoma, some 15 had melanoma, 9 had renal cell carcinoma and 9 had head and neck cancer. A male proportion of roughly 85% and a mean age of roughly 58 years, ranging from about 20 to 79, were recorded for the dose-escalation cohort. Patients were allowed to have had prior anti-PD-1, anti-PD-L1 or anti-CTLA-4 therapy, and around 40% of the dose-escalation patients had previously received checkpoint inhibitors. Three dose-escalation patients achieved partial responses, one with hepatocellular carcinoma and two with cutaneous melanoma. Peripheral TCRbeta sequencing aimed to test whether ivuxolimab altered TCR sequence diversity and caused clonal T-cell expansion. The paper describes the monotherapy dose-escalation part (N = 52 patients) of the phase I trial of ivuxolimab.

Patients with autoimmune disease history or receiving systemic immunosuppression were excluded from the trial. In every dose cohort, peripheral blood was drawn for TCR sequencing at baseline, cycle 4 day 1, and cycle 7 day 1. The samples were taken from a phase I, first-in-human, multicenter, open-label dose-escalation trial of ivuxolimab. Adults with locally advanced or metastatic melanoma, renal cell, hepatocellular, or head and neck squamous cell carcinoma were enrolled in the trial. Before TCR sequencing, CD4+ and CD8+ T cells were separately sorted from peripheral blood. Its CDR3 holds 14 amino acids, cysteine through phenylalanine. The only DNA kept is the CDR3, 42 bases in frame from the first base. The V end loses 4 bases and the J end loses 3 bases, and a stretch of 12 bases separates them. The germline V gene gives CDR1 as LGHNA and CDR2 as YNFKEQ. Regarding this clone: Its recognized antigen is unknown. Base quality data are lacking; no much larger clone is found one base away.

To sequence the TCRbeta CDR3 region, genomic DNA was isolated from the sorted cells. TCRbeta CDR3 regions were sequenced using the immunoSEQ Assay. TCRdb carries this immuneACCESS record with in-frame sequences only. Its versions omit some clonotypes, under half of them owing to an unresolved V gene in the studies checked, with the rest unexplained. The sample table records 55,000 to 80,000 clones; roughly 85% of these occur just once. Around 2% of the sample rests with the top ten. Overall study outcomes, separate from this receptor: Low levels of normalized T-cell clonal expansion were also seen in some nonresponding patients. The antigen specificity of the peripheral T cells that underwent clonal expansion was not determined. At doses of 0.1 to 3.0 mg/kg, clonal expansion of both CD4+ and CD8+ blood T cells was observed from baseline to week 6. After ivuxolimab, more expanded clones were found on average in CD8+ T cells than in CD4+ T cells. In the 0.1-3.0 mg/kg groups, partial responders had among the lowest normalized peripheral clonal expansion, particularly in CD8+ T cells.

The receptor was derived from an adult with an advanced solid tumor such as melanoma, head and neck, liver or kidney cancer. This material consisted of CD4+ or CD8+ T cells sorted from blood, taken in a trial of the OX40 agonist ivuxolimab. Rearrangement joined TRBV4-2 to TRBJ1-1; the D gene is unclear. CDR3 region: CASSPAPWDTEAFF. In nucleotides, the sequence is TGTGCCAGCAGCCCCGCTCCATGGGACACTGAAGCTTTCTTT.